A selection of T cell receptor beta chains follows, all from one sample in a study of cytomegalovirus exposure and HLA in healthy donors. Data came from immunoSEQ multiplex PCR; TCRdb stores just in-frame clones and leaves some out. The repertoire includes a few hundred thousand clones, roughly 70% of them detected once, and less than 2% sits in the top ten. Sequences were obtained from PBMCs. These TCRs come from a woman aged 30 to 39 in good health and CMV-seronegative. Both conserved end residues are part of each CDR3. The order of the fields is J gene, CDR3 length, clone size, V gene, D gene, CDR3 protein, CDR3 DNA. D genes are given only for firm matches. Only part of the rows carry a size: once, few, many, or a class if the clone is expanded.

>TRBJ2-1|11|NA|TRBV28|TRBD1
CASSGNRGQFF
TGTGCCAGCAGTGGAAACAGGGGGCAGTTCTTC
>TRBJ1-3|15|few|TRBV4-2|TRBD1
CASSWTGAHGNTIYF
TGTGCCAGCAGCTGGACAGGGGCGCATGGAAACACCATATATTTT
>TRBJ1-3|18|NA|TRBV15|TRBD1
CATSSDFGTGSSGNTIYF
TGTGCCACCAGCAGCGACTTTGGGACAGGATCCTCTGGAAACACCATATATTTT
>TRBJ1-5|13|NA|TRBV27|NA
CASSLSRDQPQHF
TGTGCCAGCAGTTTATCGAGAGATCAGCCCCAGCATTTT
>TRBJ2-1|16|NA|TRBV19|TRBD2
CASNPVGTSGSWGQFF
TGTGCCAGTAACCCGGTAGGGACTAGCGGGAGTTGGGGGCAGTTCTTC
>TRBJ2-1|15|NA|TRBV6-1|TRBD1
CASSVARDRVAEQFF
TGTGCCAGCAGTGTAGCCCGGGACAGGGTGGCTGAGCAGTTCTTC
>TRBJ1-1|13|NA|TRBV14|NA
CASSPRGNTEAFF
TGTGCCAGCAGCCCTCGAGGGAACACTGAAGCTTTCTTT
>TRBJ2-3|16|NA|TRBV6-5|NA
CASSYSSLFNTDTQYF
TGTGCCAGCAGTTACTCGAGTTTATTTAACACAGATACGCAGTATTTT
>TRBJ2-2|12|NA|TRBV6-5|NA
CASTTRSGELFF
TGTGCCAGCACCACGCGGTCCGGGGAGCTGTTTTTT
>TRBJ2-5|14|NA|TRBV18|TRBD1
CASSPDRGLETQYF
TGTGCCAGCTCGCCCGACAGGGGGCTGGAGACCCAGTACTTC
>TRBJ2-7|17|once|TRBV15|TRBD2
CATSRDRSISGSPKQYF
TGTGCCACCAGCAGAGATAGGTCCATTAGCGGGAGCCCCAAGCAGTACTTC
>TRBJ2-7|13|few|TRBV7-8|NA
CASSPRQVLEQYF
TGTGCCAGCAGCCCACGACAGGTTCTCGAGCAGTACTTC
>TRBJ2-6|15|NA|TRBV9|NA
CASSVVADGANVLTF
TGTGCCAGCAGCGTAGTTGCGGATGGGGCCAACGTCCTGACTTTC
>TRBJ2-3|13|NA|TRBV7-6|NA
CASTRLGTDTQYF
TGTGCCAGCACCCGACTAGGAACAGATACGCAGTATTTT
>TRBJ2-1|16|NA|TRBV10-3|TRBD2
CAISESRSGGQGEQFF
TGTGCCATCAGTGAGTCGAGGAGCGGGGGGCAGGGTGAGCAGTTCTTC
>TRBJ1-1|14|few|TRBV18|NA
CASSPESGSREAFF
TGTGCCAGCTCACCAGAGTCGGGGAGCCGTGAAGCTTTCTTT
>TRBJ2-3|15|once|TRBV5-1|NA
CASSFLTGRTDTQYF
TGCGCCAGCAGCTTCTTAACAGGCCGCACAGATACGCAGTATTTT